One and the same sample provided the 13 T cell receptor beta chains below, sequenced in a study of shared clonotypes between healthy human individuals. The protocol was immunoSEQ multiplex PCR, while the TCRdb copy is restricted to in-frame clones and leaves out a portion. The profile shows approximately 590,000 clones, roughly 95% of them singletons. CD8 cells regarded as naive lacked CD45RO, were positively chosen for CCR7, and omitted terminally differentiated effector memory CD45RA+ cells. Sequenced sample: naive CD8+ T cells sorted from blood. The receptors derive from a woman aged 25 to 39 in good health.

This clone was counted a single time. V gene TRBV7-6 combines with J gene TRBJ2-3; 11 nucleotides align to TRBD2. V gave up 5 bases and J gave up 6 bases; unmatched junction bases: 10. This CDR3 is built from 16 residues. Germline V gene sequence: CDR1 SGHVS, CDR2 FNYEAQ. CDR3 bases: TGTGCCAGCAGCAAGCAACTAGCGGGAGAAATTGATACGCAGTATTTT. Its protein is CASSKQLAGEIDTQYF.

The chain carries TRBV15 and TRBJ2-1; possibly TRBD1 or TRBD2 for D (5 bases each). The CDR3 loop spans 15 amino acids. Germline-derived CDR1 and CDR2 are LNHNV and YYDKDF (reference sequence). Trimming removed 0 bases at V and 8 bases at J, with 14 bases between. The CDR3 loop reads CATSREGTQTHEQFF. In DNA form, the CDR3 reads TGTGCCACCAGCAGAGAGGGGACCCAGACGCATGAGCAGTTCTTC.

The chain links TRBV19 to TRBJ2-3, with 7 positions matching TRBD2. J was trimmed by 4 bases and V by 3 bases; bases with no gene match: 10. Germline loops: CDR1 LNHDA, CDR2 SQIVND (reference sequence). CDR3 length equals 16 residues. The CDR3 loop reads CASSIALAGVADTQYF. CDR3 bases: TGTGCCAGTAGTATTGCCCTCGCGGGGGTGGCAGATACGCAGTATTTT. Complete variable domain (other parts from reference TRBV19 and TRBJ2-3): DGGITQSPKYLFRKEGQNVTLSCEQNLNHDAMYWYRQDPGQGLRLIYYSQIVNDFQKGDIAEGYSVSREKKESFPLTVTSAQKNPTAFYLCASSIALAGVADTQYFGPGTRLTVL.

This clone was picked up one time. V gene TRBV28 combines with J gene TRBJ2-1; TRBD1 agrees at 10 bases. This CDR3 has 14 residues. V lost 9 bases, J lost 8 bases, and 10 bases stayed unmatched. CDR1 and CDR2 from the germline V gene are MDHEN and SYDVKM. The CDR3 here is CASRPGQGYDEQFF. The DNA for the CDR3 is TGTGCCAGTCGTCCGGGACAGGGGTACGATGAGCAGTTCTTC.

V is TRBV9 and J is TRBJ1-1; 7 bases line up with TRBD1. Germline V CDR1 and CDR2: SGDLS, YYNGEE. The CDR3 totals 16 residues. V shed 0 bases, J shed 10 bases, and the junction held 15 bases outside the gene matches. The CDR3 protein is CASSVEQGTDLRLAFF. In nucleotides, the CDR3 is TGTGCCAGCAGCGTAGAACAGGGGACCGACCTTAGGTTAGCTTTCTTT.

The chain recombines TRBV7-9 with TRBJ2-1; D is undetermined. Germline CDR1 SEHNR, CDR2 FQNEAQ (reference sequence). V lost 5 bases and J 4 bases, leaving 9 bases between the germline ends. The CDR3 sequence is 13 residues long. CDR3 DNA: TGTGCCAGCAGCCCAGCCCGGTACAATGAGCAGTTCTTC. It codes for CASSPARYNEQFF.

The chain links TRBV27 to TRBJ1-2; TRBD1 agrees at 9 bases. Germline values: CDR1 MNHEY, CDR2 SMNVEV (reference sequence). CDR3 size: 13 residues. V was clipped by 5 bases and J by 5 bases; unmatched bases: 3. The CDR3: CASSAGTGYGYTF. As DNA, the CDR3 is TGTGCCAGCAGTGCCGGGACAGGGTATGGCTACACCTTC.

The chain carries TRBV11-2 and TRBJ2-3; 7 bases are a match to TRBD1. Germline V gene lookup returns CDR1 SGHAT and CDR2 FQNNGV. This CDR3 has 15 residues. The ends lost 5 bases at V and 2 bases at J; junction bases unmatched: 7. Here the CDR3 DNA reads TGTGCCAGCAGCCTATTACAGGGGCACACAGATACGCAGTATTTT. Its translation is CASSLLQGHTDTQYF.

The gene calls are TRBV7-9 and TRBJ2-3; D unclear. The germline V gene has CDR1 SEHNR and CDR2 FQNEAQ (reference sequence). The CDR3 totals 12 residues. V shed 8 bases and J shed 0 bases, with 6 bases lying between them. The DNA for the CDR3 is TGTGCCAGCGCCGGAAGCACAGATACGCAGTATTTT. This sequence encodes CASAGSTDTQYF.

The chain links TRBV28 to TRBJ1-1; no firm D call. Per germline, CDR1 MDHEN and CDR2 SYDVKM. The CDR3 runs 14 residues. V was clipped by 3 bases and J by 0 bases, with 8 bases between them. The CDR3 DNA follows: TGTGCCAGCAGTTTCGGTGCCATGAACACTGAAGCTTTCTTT. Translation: CASSFGAMNTEAFF.

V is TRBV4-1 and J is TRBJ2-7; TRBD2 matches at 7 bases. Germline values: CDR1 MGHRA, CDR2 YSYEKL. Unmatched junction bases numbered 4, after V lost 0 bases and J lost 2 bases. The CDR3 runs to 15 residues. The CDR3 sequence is CASSQDAGVTYEQYF. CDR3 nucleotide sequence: TGCGCCAGCAGCCAAGATGCGGGAGTCACCTACGAGCAGTACTTC.

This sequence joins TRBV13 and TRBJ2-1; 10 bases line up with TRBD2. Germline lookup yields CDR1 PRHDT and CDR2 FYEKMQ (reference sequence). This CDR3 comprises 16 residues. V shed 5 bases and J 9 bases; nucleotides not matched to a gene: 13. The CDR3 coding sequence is TGTGCCAGCAGCCTCGGGCTAGCGGGAGATTTAGGTGAGCAGTTCTTC. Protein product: CASSLGLAGDLGEQFF.

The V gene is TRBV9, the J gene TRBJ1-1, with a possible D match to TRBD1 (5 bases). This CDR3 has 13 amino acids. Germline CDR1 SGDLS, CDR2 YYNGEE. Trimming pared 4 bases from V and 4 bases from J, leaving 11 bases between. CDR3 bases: TGTGCCAGCAGCCTCGGGGCGGGCACTGAAGCTTTCTTT. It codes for CASSLGAGTEAFF.